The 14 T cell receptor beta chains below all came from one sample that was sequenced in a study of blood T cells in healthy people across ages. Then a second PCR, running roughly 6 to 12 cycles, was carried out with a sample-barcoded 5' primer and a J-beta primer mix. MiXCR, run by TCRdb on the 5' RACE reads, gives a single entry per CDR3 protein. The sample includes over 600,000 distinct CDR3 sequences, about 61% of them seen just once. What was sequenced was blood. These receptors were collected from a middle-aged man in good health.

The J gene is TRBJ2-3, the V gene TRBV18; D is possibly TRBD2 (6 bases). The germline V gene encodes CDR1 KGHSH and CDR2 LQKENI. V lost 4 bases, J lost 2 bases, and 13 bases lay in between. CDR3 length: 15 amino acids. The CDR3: CASSLGLLDTDTQYF. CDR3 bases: TGTGCCAGCTCACTGGGACTTCTCGACACAGATACGCAGTATTTT.

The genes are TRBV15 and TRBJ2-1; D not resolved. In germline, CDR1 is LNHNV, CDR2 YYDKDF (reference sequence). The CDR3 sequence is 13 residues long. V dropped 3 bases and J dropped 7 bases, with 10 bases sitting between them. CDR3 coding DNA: TGTGCCACCAGCAGGCCTCATGAGAATGAGCAGTTCTTC. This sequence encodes CATSRPHENEQFF.

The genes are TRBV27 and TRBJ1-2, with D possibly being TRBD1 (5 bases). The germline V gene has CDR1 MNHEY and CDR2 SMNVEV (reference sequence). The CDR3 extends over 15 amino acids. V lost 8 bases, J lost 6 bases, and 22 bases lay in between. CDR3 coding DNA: TGTGCCAGCGGGGACGTGGCCATGACCCTCGATGGCTACACCTTC. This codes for CASGDVAMTLDGYTF.

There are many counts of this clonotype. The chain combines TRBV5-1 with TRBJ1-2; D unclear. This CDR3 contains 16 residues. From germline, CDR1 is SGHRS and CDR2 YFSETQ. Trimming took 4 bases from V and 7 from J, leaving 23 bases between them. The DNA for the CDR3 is TGCGCCAGCAGCCTGGGCCCGAGCGACAACGTTAGTGGCTACACCTTC. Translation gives CASSLGPSDNVSGYTF.

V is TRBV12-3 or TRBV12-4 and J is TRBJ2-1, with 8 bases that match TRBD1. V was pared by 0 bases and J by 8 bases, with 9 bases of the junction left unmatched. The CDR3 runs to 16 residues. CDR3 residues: CASSLARTGFIDEQFF. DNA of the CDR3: TGTGCCAGCAGTTTAGCCCGGACAGGGTTTATCGATGAGCAGTTCTTC.

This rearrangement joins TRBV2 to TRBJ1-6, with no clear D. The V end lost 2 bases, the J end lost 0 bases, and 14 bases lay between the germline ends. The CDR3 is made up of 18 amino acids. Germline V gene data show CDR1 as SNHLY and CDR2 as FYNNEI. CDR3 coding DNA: TGTGCCAGCAGTGAACCGGGCGGGAGGAGCTCCTATAATTCACCCCTCCACTTT. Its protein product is CASSEPGGRSSYNSPLHF.

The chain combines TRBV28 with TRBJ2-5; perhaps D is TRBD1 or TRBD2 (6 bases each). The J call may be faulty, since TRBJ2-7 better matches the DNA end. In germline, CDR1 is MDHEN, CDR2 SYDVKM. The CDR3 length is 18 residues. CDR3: CASSLRWGLGGASYEQYF. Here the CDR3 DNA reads TGTGCCAGCAGTTTAAGGTGGGGGCTGGGGGGAGCCTCCTACGAGCAGTACTTC.

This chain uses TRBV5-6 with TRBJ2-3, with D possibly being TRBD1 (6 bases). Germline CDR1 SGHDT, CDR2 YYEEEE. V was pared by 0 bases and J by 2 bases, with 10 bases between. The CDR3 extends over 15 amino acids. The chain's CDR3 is CASSLAGAHTDTQYF. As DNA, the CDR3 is TGTGCCAGCAGCTTGGCAGGGGCGCACACAGATACGCAGTATTTT.

DNA for the CDR3: TGTGCCAGCAGCTTTACGTTTGGGACAGTAGAAACGAGCTCTGGGGCCAACGTCCTGACTTTC. Translating it yields CASSFTFGTVETSSGANVLTF. This chain connects TRBV11-1 to TRBJ2-6, with TRBD1 identical over 7 bases. J gave up 0 bases and V 3 bases, and 17 bases lay outside the gene matches. The CDR3 contains 21 residues. Germline V gives CDR1 SGHAT, CDR2 FQDESV (reference sequence).

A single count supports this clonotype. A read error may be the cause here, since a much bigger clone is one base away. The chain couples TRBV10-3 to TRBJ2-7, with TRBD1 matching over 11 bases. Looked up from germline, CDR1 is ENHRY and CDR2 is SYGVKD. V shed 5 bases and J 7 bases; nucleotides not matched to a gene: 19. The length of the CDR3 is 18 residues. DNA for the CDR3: TGTGCCATCAGTACCACCCCGGGACAGGGGGGCTCCTACAATGAGCAGTACTTC. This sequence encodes CAISTTPGQGGSYNEQYF.

Here the CDR3 DNA reads TGTGCCAGCAGCTTAGGGCTATACGGGGTAGAGAAGACCCAGTACTTC. Protein: CASSLGLYGVEKTQYF. The chain employs TRBV11-1 and TRBJ2-5, with D possibly TRBD2 on 5 matching bases. Germline values: CDR1 SGHAT, CDR2 FQDESV (reference sequence). This CDR3 has 16 amino acids. Trimming took 1 base from V and 6 from J, leaving 18 bases between them.

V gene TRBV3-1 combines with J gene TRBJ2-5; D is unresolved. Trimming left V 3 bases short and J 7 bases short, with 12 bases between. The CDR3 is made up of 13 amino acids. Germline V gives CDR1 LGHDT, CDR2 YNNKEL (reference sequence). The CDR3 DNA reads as TGTGCCAGCAGCCACCTGACGAGAGGGACCCAGTACTTC. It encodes CASSHLTRGTQYF.

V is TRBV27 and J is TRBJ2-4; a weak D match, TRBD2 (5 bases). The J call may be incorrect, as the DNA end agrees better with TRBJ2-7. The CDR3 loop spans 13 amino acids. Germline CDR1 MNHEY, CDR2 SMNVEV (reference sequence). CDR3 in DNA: TGTGCCAGCAGTGCAACAGCGGCCGGCGAGCAGTACTTC. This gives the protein CASSATAAGEQYF.

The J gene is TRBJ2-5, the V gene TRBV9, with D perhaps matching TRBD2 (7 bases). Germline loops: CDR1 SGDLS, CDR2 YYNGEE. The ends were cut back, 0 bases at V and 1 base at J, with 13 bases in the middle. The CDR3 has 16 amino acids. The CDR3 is CASSVATGGSQETQYF. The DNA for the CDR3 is TGTGCCAGCAGCGTAGCTACGGGGGGCAGCCAAGAGACCCAGTACTTC. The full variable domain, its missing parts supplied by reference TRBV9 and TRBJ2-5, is DSGVTQTPKHLITATGQRVTLRCSPRSGDLSVYWYQQSLDQGLQFLIQYYNGEERAKGNILERFSAQQFPDLHSELNLSSLELGDSALYFCASSVATGGSQETQYFGPGTRLLVL.